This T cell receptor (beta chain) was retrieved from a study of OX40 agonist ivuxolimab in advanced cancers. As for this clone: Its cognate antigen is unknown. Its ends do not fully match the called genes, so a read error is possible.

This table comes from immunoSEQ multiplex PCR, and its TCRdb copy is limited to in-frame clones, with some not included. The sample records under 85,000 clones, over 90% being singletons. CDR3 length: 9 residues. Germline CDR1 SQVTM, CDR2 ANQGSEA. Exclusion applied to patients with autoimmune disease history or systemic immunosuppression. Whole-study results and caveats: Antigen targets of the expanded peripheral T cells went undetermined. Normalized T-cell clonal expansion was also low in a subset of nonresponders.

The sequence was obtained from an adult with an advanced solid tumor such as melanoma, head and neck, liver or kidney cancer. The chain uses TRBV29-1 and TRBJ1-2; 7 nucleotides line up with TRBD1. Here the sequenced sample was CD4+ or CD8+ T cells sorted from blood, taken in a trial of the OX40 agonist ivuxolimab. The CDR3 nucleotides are TGCAGCGTTGGGACAGGACCGGCTTTC. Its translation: CSVGTGPAF.